By share, the clone carrying this TCR beta chain ranks as medium-sized (0.01 to 0.1%). The ends lost 6 bases at V and 5 bases at J; junction bases unmatched: 4. Germline V gene lookup returns CDR1 MDHEN and CDR2 SYDVKM. This CDR3 is built from 13 residues. This specimen comes from a study of blood T cell repertoires in COVID-19. Some clones are missing from TCRdb's copy, which holds only in-frame ones; the method was immunoSEQ multiplex PCR. The sample has about 300,000 clones; 85% to 90% are singletons. Input material: peripheral blood. The source of this sequence is a woman in her twenties or thirties with COVID-19, enrolled during active disease. The chain links TRBV28 to TRBJ1-1, with 9 bases lining up with TRBD1. The CDR3 region is CASSRDRVTEAFF. In nucleotides, the CDR3 is TGTGCCAGCAGCCGGGACAGGGTGACTGAAGCTTTCTTT.